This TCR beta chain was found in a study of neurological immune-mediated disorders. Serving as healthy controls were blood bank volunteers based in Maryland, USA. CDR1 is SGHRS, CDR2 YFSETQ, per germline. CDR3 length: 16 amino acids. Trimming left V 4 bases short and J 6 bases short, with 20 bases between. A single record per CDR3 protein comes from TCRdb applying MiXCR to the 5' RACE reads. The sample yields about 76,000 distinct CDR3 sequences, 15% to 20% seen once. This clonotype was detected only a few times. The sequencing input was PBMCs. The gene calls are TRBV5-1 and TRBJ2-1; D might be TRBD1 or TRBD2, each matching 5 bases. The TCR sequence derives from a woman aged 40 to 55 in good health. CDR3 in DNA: TGCGCCAGCAGCCCTCCCGGGACCCTAAATCCCAATGAGCAGTTCTTC. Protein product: CASSPPGTLNPNEQFF.